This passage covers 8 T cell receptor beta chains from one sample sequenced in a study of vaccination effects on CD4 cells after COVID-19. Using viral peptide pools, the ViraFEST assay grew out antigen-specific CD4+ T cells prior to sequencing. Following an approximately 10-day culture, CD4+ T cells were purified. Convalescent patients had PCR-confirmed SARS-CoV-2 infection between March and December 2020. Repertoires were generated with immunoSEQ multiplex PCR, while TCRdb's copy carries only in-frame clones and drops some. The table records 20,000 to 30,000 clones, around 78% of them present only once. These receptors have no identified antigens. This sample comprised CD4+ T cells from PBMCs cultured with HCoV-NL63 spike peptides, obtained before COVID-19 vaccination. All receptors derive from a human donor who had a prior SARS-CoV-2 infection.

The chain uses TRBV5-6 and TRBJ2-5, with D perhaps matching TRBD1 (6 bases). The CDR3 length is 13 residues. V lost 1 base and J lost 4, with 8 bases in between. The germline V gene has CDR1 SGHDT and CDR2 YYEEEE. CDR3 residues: CASSLNRAETQYF. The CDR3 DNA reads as TGTGCCAGCAGCTTGAACAGGGCAGAGACCCAGTACTTC.

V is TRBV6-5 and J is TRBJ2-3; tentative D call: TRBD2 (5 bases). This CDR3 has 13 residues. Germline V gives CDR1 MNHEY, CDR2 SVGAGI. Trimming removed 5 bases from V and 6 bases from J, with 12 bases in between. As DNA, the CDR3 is TGTGCCAGCAGTCCGGGGTACCGCGATACGCAGTATTTT. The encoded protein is CASSPGYRDTQYF.

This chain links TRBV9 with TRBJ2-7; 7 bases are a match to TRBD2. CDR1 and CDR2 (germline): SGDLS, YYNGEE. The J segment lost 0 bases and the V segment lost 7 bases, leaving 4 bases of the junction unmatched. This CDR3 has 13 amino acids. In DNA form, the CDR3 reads TGTGCCAGCGCCAGGGACTACTCCTACGAGCAGTACTTC. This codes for CASARDYSYEQYF.

The CDR3 sequence: CASSAFFSGNTIYF. CDR3 coding DNA: TGTGCCAGCAGCGCCTTCTTCTCTGGAAACACCATATATTTT. This chain connects TRBV9 to TRBJ1-3; D gene unclear. Germline V CDR1 and CDR2: SGDLS, YYNGEE. The CDR3 spans 14 residues. V dropped 3 bases and J dropped 0 bases, with 7 bases sitting between them.

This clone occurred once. CDR3 nucleotides: TGTGCCAGCAGTGAATATCAGGAGGCCGGGGAGCTGTTTTTT. Translated: CASSEYQEAGELFF. V usage is TRBV25-1 and J usage is TRBJ2-2; perhaps TRBD2 as D (5 bases). Germline V gene sequence: CDR1 MGHDK, CDR2 SYGVNS. Trimming cost V 0 bases and J 6 bases, with 8 bases left between them. The CDR3 sequence is 14 residues long.

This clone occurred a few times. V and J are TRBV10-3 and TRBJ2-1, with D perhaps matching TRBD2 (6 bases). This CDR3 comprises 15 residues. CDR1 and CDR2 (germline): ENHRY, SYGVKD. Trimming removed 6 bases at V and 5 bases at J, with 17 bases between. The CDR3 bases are TGTGCCATCAGCGCGGCGGGACGAAACAACAATGAGCAGTTCTTC. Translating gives CAISAAGRNNNEQFF.

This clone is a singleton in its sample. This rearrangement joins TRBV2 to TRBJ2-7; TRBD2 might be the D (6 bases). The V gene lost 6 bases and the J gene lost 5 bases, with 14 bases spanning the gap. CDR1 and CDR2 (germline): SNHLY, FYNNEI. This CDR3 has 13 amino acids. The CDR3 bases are TGTGCCAGCAGCGGGGGTGAGGGCGACGAGCAGTACTTC. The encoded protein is CASSGGEGDEQYF.

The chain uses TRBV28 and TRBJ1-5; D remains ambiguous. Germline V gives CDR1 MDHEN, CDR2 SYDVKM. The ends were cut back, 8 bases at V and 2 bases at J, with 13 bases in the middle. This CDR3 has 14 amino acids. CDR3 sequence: CASERRGGNQPQHF. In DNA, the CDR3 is TGTGCCAGCGAAAGACGGGGAGGCAATCAGCCCCAGCATTTT.